The source of this TCR beta chain is a study of blood T cell repertoires in COVID-19. Study-wide context: Donors in Cohort 3 who had recovered were those with two negative PCRs, healthcare professional clearance, or resolution of their symptoms.

The count of this clone is one. Participants were aged about 18 to 90 years, lived in some 23 US areas, and enrolled virtually. Participants reported their clinical history, and cohort assignment relied on those reports. Only in-frame clones appear in the TCRdb table, and some are missing; sequencing was by immunoSEQ multiplex PCR. Counted here are under 150,000 clones, nearly 85% occurring once; the ten biggest clones make up under 4.5%. Between the trimmed V and J ends, which lost 1 base and 15 bases, there was a span of 10 bases. The germline V gene has CDR1 SEHNR and CDR2 FQNEAQ (reference sequence). CDR3 length: 12 residues.

V gene TRBV7-9 combines with J gene TRBJ1-6; D call uncertain. This sequence originates from a man aged 50 to 59 in a cohort exposed to, infected with or recovered from COVID-19 (not recorded which). What was sequenced was PBMCs or T cells enriched from blood (not recorded which). The CDR3 sequence is CASSLVGRGLHF. Written as DNA, the CDR3 is TGTGCCAGCAGCTTAGTGGGTCGGGGCCTCCACTTT. Using reference TRBV7-9 and TRBJ1-6 for the parts outside the CDR3, the full variable domain is DTGVSQNPRHKITKRGQNVTFRCDPISEHNRLYWYRQTLGQGPEFLTYFQNEAQLEKSRLLSDRFSAERPKGSFSTLEIQRTEQGDSAMYLCASSLVGRGLHFGNGTRLTVT.